What follows are 17 T cell receptor beta chains derived from one specimen sequenced in a study of OX40 agonist ivuxolimab in advanced cancers. Here immunoSEQ multiplex PCR was the method, and the copy in TCRdb shows in-frame clones only, minus some. Of approximately 97,000 clones listed, around 85% were seen once; the top ten hold roughly 5%. Sequencing used CD4+ or CD8+ T cells sorted from blood, obtained in a trial of the OX40 agonist ivuxolimab. Receptors were obtained from an adult with an advanced solid tumor such as melanoma, head and neck, liver or kidney cancer.

The chain couples TRBV18 to TRBJ1-1, with D perhaps matching TRBD1 (6 bases). This CDR3 comprises 16 residues. The V gene's germline CDR1 is KGHSH and CDR2 LQKENI. The V end lost 1 base, the J end lost 6 bases, and 18 bases lay between the germline ends. This CDR3 is CASSPLGTGRESEAFF. CDR3 coding DNA: TGTGCCAGCTCACCACTAGGAACAGGGAGGGAATCTGAAGCTTTCTTT.

The rearrangement uses TRBV30 and TRBJ2-1; the match to TRBD1 covers 12 bases. The CDR3 extends over 15 amino acids. J was trimmed by 10 bases and V by 0 bases; bases with no gene match: 7. CDR1 and CDR2 from the germline V gene are GTSNPN and SVGIG (reference sequence). CDR3 in DNA: TGTGCCTGGAGTGTACTAGGGACAGGGGGCAGGGAGCAGTTCTTC. It codes for CAWSVLGTGGREQFF.

This clone appeared a few times. Here the CDR3 reads CASSLGRGQGYGYTF. The CDR3 DNA follows: TGTGCCAGCAGCTTAGGAAGGGGACAAGGTTATGGCTACACCTTC. The rearrangement joins TRBV11-2 to TRBJ1-2, with a weak D call TRBD1 (6 bases). The CDR3 extends over 15 amino acids. V lost 1 base and J 5 bases, leaving 14 bases between the germline ends. CDR1 SGHAT and CDR2 FQNNGV come from the germline V gene.

This clone was counted only a few times. The V and J genes are TRBV2 and TRBJ1-5; tentatively, D is TRBD1 (5 bases). Trimming took off 6 bases at V and 0 bases at J, with 6 bases between the two ends. This CDR3 contains 13 residues. CDR1 is SNHLY and CDR2 is FYNNEI in the germline V gene. The CDR3 coding sequence is TGTGCCAGCAGGACAGATAGCAATCAGCCCCAGCATTTT. This codes for CASRTDSNQPQHF.

V and J are TRBV18 and TRBJ1-1; D is unclear. Per the germline V gene, CDR1 is KGHSH and CDR2 is LQKENI. The V and J ends lost 3 bases and 0 bases respectively, with 11 bases between them. The CDR3 spans 15 residues. CDR3 residues: CASSPTFGMNTEAFF. CDR3 coding DNA: TGTGCCAGCTCACCGACCTTCGGGATGAACACTGAAGCTTTCTTT.

The chain carries TRBV9 and TRBJ1-3; D is possibly TRBD1 (6 bases). The CDR3 consists of 12 residues. From germline, CDR1 is SGDLS and CDR2 YYNGEE. Trimming removed 6 bases from V and 4 bases from J, with 8 bases in between. CDR3 nucleotides: TGTGCCAGCACCGGACAGGGAAACACCATATATTTT. Amino acid sequence: CASTGQGNTIYF. Based on the CDR3 plus reference TRBV9 and TRBJ1-3, the full variable domain is DSGVTQTPKHLITATGQRVTLRCSPRSGDLSVYWYQQSLDQGLQFLIQYYNGEERAKGNILERFSAQQFPDLHSELNLSSLELGDSALYFCASTGQGNTIYFGEGSWLTVV.

This sequence joins TRBV5-1 and TRBJ2-3, with TRBD1 matching 7 bases. The CDR3 spans 14 residues. CDR1 is SGHRS, CDR2 YFSETQ, per germline. V gave up 4 bases and J gave up 2 bases; unmatched junction bases: 4. CDR3 DNA sequence: TGCGCCAGCAGCCCGGGACAGAACACAGATACGCAGTATTTT. Amino acids: CASSPGQNTDTQYF.

CDR3 sequence: CASSQRAPETQYF. DNA of the CDR3: TGTGCCAGCAGCCAGAGGGCGCCGGAGACCCAGTACTTC. V is TRBV5-5 and J is TRBJ2-5; D is possibly TRBD2 (5 bases). The CDR3 loop spans 13 amino acids. CDR1 and CDR2 from the germline V gene are SGHKS and YYEKEE (reference sequence). Between the trimmed V and J ends, which lost 4 bases and 5 bases, there was a span of 12 bases.

This clone has a single count. This rearrangement joins TRBV29-1 to TRBJ2-5, with a tentative D call TRBD1 (5 bases). The J call is doubtful: the DNA matches TRBJ2-7 better. The CDR3 contains 13 residues. From germline, CDR1 is SQVTM and CDR2 ANQGSEA. The CDR3 reads CSVVEGADYEQYF. In DNA form, the CDR3 reads TGCAGCGTTGTAGAAGGGGCAGACTACGAGCAGTACTTC.

J is TRBJ1-1 and V is TRBV10-3; D is undetermined. Germline CDR1 ENHRY, CDR2 SYGVKD. V lost 3 bases and J 5 bases, leaving 13 bases between the germline ends. This CDR3 is 14 amino acids long. The CDR3 DNA sequence: TGTGCCATCAGTGAAGGAGGAAGTGGAACTGAAGCTTTCTTT. This gives the protein CAISEGGSGTEAFF.

V gene TRBV7-3 combines with J gene TRBJ2-7, with 7 nucleotides matching TRBD2. The CDR3 is 13 amino acids. Trimming at V came to 5 bases and at J to 9 bases, leaving 10 bases not matched to a gene. Germline CDR1 SGHTA, CDR2 FQGTGA. The CDR3 nucleotides are TGTGCCAGCAGCCCTAAGGAGGCGGGAGTGCAGTACTTC. Amino acid sequence: CASSPKEAGVQYF.

The chain is built from TRBV7-9 and TRBJ2-7, with 10 bases that match TRBD2. CDR1 and CDR2 from the germline V gene are SEHNR and FQNEAQ (reference sequence). With V trimmed by 5 bases and J by 2 bases, 3 bases remained unmatched. CDR3 size: 14 residues. The CDR3 spells CASSRSGRPYEQYF. The CDR3 nucleotides are TGTGCCAGCAGCCGTAGCGGGAGGCCCTACGAGCAGTACTTC.

The chain has TRBV18 and TRBJ1-1; D perhaps matches TRBD1 (6 bases). This CDR3 comprises 16 residues. Germline V gives CDR1 KGHSH, CDR2 LQKENI. Trimming took 3 bases from V and 2 from J, leaving 16 bases between them. The CDR3, as DNA: TGTGCCAGCTCACCCCGACCCCTGACAGGTAACACTGAAGCTTTCTTT. Its protein product is CASSPRPLTGNTEAFF. The full variable domain, in which reference TRBV18 and TRBJ1-1 provide the parts outside the CDR3, is NAGVMQNPRHLVRRRGQEARLRCSPMKGHSHVYWYRQLPEEGLKFMVYLQKENIIDESGMPKERFSAEFPKEGPSILRIQQVVRGDSAAYFCASSPRPLTGNTEAFFGQGTRLTVV.

J is TRBJ2-1 and V is TRBV6-5; 10 bases match TRBD1. Germline V CDR1 and CDR2: MNHEY, SVGAGI. The CDR3 length is 15 residues. V lost 2 bases to trimming and J lost 7 bases; unmatched junction nucleotides: 5. The CDR3 DNA reads TGTGCCAGCAGTTACCCGGGACAGGGGTCTAATGAGCAGTTCTTC. Protein sequence: CASSYPGQGSNEQFF.

The CDR3 sequence is CASSPTAGIGELFF. The DNA for the CDR3 is TGCGCCAGCAGCCCTACAGCGGGAATCGGGGAGCTGTTTTTT. The chain combines TRBV5-1 with TRBJ2-2; TRBD2 matches at 7 bases. J gave up 7 bases and V 4 bases, and 7 bases lay outside the gene matches. From germline, CDR1 is SGHRS and CDR2 YFSETQ. The length of the CDR3 is 14 residues. Variable domain in full (rest from reference TRBV5-1 and TRBJ2-2): KAGVTQTPRYLIKTRGQQVTLSCSPISGHRSVSWYQQTPGQGLQFLFEYFSETQRNKGNFPGRFSGRQFSNSRSEMNVSTLELGDSALYLCASSPTAGIGELFFGEGSRLTVL.

In DNA form, the CDR3 reads TGTGCCAGCAGTTTGGAGTGGTATGGCTACACCTTC. Translation: CASSLEWYGYTF. V usage is TRBV6-5 and J usage is TRBJ1-2; D gene unclear. V was clipped by 4 bases and J by 5 bases, with 8 bases between them. The CDR3 sequence is 12 residues long. Germline loops: CDR1 MNHEY, CDR2 SVGAGI.

V is TRBV15 and J is TRBJ2-3, with D possibly being TRBD1 or TRBD2 (5 bases each). From germline, CDR1 is LNHNV and CDR2 YYDKDF (reference sequence). The CDR3 covers 16 residues. The germline V and J ends were trimmed by 5 bases and 4 bases, with 19 bases remaining between them. The CDR3 is CATSQLGGSYSDTQYF. CDR3 nucleotides: TGTGCCACCAGCCAACTTGGGGGTAGCTATTCAGATACGCAGTATTTT.